The 20 T cell receptor beta chains below were found in one sample sequenced in a study of T cells after yellow fever vaccination. TCRdb re-derived calls from the 5' RACE reads in MiXCR, one entry per CDR3 protein. The table shows more than 300,000 distinct CDR3 sequences, with over 3.5% occurring only once. Material: PBMCs, obtained 15 days after the yellow fever booster vaccination. These receptors all come from a man between 18 and 35 years old who received the YFV17D yellow fever vaccine.

This clonotype was observed a handful of times. The chain joins TRBV20-1 to TRBJ2-3, with D possibly TRBD2 on 5 matching bases. This CDR3 has 16 residues. The V gene's germline CDR1 is DFQATT and CDR2 SNEGSKA (reference sequence). Deletions cut 3 bases from V and 6 bases from J, with 22 bases between. Written as DNA, the CDR3 is TGCAGTGCTAGGGGCTTTCTAGCAAATAGCTCCGATACGCAGTATTTT. Encoded protein: CSARGFLANSSDTQYF.

In this sample, this clonotype turned up many times. The chain is built from TRBV25-1 and TRBJ2-5, with 11 bases that match TRBD2. The CDR3 extends over 15 amino acids. J lost 4 bases, V lost 3 bases, and 4 bases had no gene match. Germline CDR1 reads MGHDK; CDR2 reads SYGVNS. CDR3 in amino acids: CASSETSGVRETQYF. The CDR3 DNA reads TGTGCCAGCAGTGAGACTAGCGGGGTTCGAGAGACCCAGTACTTC.

The rearrangement joins TRBV6-2 or TRBV6-3 to TRBJ2-7; 7 positions match TRBD1. This CDR3 contains 17 residues. The germline CDR1 and CDR2 sequences are MNHEY and SVGEGT. After removal of 0 bases from V and 3 bases from J, the junction contained 11 bases not matched to a gene. CDR3 sequence (DNA): TGTGCCAGCAGTTACTCGATGAGTGAGGGGGCGAGCTACGAGCAGTACGTC. Translation gives CASSYSMSEGASYEQYV.

The chain carries TRBV7-2 and TRBJ2-1; perhaps TRBD1 as D (5 bases). This CDR3 contains 13 residues. V was clipped by 3 bases and J by 8 bases, with 11 bases between them. Germline CDR1 SGHTA, CDR2 FQGNSA. This CDR3 is CASSFPWGHEQFF. CDR3 nucleotide sequence: TGTGCCAGCAGCTTCCCCTGGGGCCATGAGCAGTTCTTC.

This clonotype has a handful of counts. The chain carries TRBV5-1 and TRBJ2-1; TRBD2 matches at 11 bases. V shed 0 bases, J shed 0 bases, and the junction held 11 bases outside the gene matches. Germline CDR1 and CDR2: SGHRS and YFSETQ. The length of the CDR3 is 20 residues. The CDR3 sequence: CASSLALVAGGPGSYNEQFF. CDR3 DNA: TGCGCCAGCAGCTTGGCCCTGGTAGCGGGGGGGCCCGGCTCCTACAATGAGCAGTTCTTC.

The chain recombines TRBV10-3 with TRBJ2-7; D tentatively fits TRBD1 or TRBD2 (5 bases each). The germline V and J ends were trimmed by 4 bases and 1 base, with 8 bases remaining between them. Germline lookup yields CDR1 ENHRY and CDR2 SYGVKD. CDR3 length: 13 residues. CDR3 in amino acids: CAISAGPSYEQYV. The CDR3 DNA sequence: TGTGCCATCAGTGCGGGACCGTCCTACGAGCAGTACGTC.

This clonotype has ten or more counts. This chain links TRBV7-9 with TRBJ1-2; D is uncertain. The CDR3 has 13 residues. Germline CDR1 SEHNR, CDR2 FQNEAQ (reference sequence). V dropped 2 bases and J dropped 5 bases, with 9 bases sitting between them. The CDR3 DNA follows: TGTGCCAGCAGCTTACAGCCGCTATATGGCTACACCTTC. Translated, it gives CASSLQPLYGYTF.

The chain has TRBV11-2 and TRBJ2-1; TRBD1 matches at 8 bases. Germline lookup yields CDR1 SGHAT and CDR2 FQNNGV. CDR3 size: 16 residues. The V and J ends lost 3 bases and 13 bases, in that order; junction bases with no gene match: 17. As DNA, the CDR3 is TGTGCCAGCAGCTTTGGGACAGGCCCAGACCAGGGGGAACAGTTCTTC. This encodes CASSFGTGPDQGEQFF. Looking up the rest from reference TRBV11-2 and TRBJ2-1 gives the full variable domain: EAGVAQSPRYKIIEKRQSVAFWCNPISGHATLYWYQQILGQGPKLLIQFQNNGVVDDSQLPKDRFSAERLKGVDSTLKIQPAKLEDSAVYLCASSFGTGPDQGEQFFGPGTRLTVL.

In this sample, this clonotype turned up many times. This chain connects TRBV5-5 to TRBJ1-2; 10 bases align to TRBD1. Germline CDR1 reads SGHKS; CDR2 reads YYEKEE (reference sequence). This CDR3 comprises 14 residues. V was clipped by 4 bases and J by 2 bases; unmatched bases: 2. CDR3 region: CASSGTGDNYGYTF. DNA of the CDR3: TGTGCCAGCAGCGGGACAGGGGACAACTATGGCTACACCTTC.

There are many counts of this clonotype. V and J are TRBV6-4 and TRBJ2-2, with no clear D. The germline V and J ends were trimmed by 0 bases and 7 bases, with 6 bases remaining between them. Germline CDR1 is MRHNA and CDR2 is SNTAGT. The CDR3 is 13 amino acids. CDR3 amino acids: CASSDSEVGELFF. CDR3 DNA sequence: TGTGCCAGCAGTGACTCAGAGGTCGGGGAGCTGTTTTTT.

This rearrangement joins TRBV12-5 to TRBJ1-6, with a tentative D call TRBD1 (5 bases). The germline gives CDR1 LGHNT, CDR2 FRNRAP. The CDR3 runs 14 residues. V dropped 11 bases and J dropped 0 bases, with 11 bases sitting between them. CDR3 nucleotides: TGTGCTGGACATGGAAGCTCCTATAATTCACCCCTCCACTTT. Its translation is CAGHGSSYNSPLHF.

A few counts support this clonotype. The chain couples TRBV20-1 to TRBJ1-2; 10 bases fit TRBD1. The CDR3 loop spans 18 amino acids. J lost 4 bases, V lost 6 bases, and 20 bases had no gene match. Germline V gene sequence: CDR1 DFQATT, CDR2 SNEGSKA (reference sequence). The CDR3 here is CSAPPSPLTGGNIYGYTF. DNA for the CDR3: TGCAGTGCCCCCCCTTCCCCTCTGACAGGGGGCAATATCTATGGCTACACCTTC.

The table lists this clonotype with many counts. The rearrangement links TRBV20-1 to TRBJ2-3; 11 positions match TRBD2. Trimming at V came to 4 bases and at J to 6 bases, leaving 6 bases not matched to a gene. Germline V gene sequence: CDR1 DFQATT, CDR2 SNEGSKA (reference sequence). The CDR3 loop spans 14 amino acids. The CDR3 sequence: CSAIAGGPKDTQYF. The CDR3 DNA reads as TGCAGTGCTATAGCGGGGGGGCCTAAGGATACGCAGTATTTT.

Ten or more counts support this clonotype. The J gene is TRBJ2-1, the V gene TRBV9; D not certain. The CDR3 totals 14 residues. V lost 3 bases to trimming and J lost 6 bases, with 13 bases between them. Germline V gene lookup returns CDR1 SGDLS and CDR2 YYNGEE. CDR3 in amino acids: CASSGLGSGNEQFF. CDR3 coding DNA: TGTGCCAGCAGCGGCCTAGGGTCCGGCAATGAGCAGTTCTTC. The full variable domain, with the rest looked up from reference TRBV9 and TRBJ2-1, is DSGVTQTPKHLITATGQRVTLRCSPRSGDLSVYWYQQSLDQGLQFLIQYYNGEERAKGNILERFSAQQFPDLHSELNLSSLELGDSALYFCASSGLGSGNEQFFGPGTRLTVL.

V usage is TRBV7-2 and J usage is TRBJ1-5; weak D call: TRBD1 (5 bases). This CDR3 region has 12 residues. Looked up from germline, CDR1 is SGHTA and CDR2 is FQGNSA. V shed 5 bases and J shed 7 bases, with 9 bases lying between them. The CDR3 spells CASSEGTQPQHF. The CDR3 bases are TGTGCCAGCAGCGAGGGGACGCAGCCCCAGCATTTT.

This clonotype showed up many times. The V call is TRBV12-3 or TRBV12-4, the J call TRBJ1-3; no clear D gene. This CDR3 spans 15 amino acids. Trimming removed 1 base at V and 0 bases at J, with 7 bases between. The CDR3, as DNA: TGTGCCAGCAGTTTAGGGGCAAACTCTGGAAACACCATATATTTT. This codes for CASSLGANSGNTIYF.

The table lists this clonotype with many counts. The chain has TRBV10-3 and TRBJ2-5; D perhaps matches TRBD2 (7 bases). The CDR3 spans 14 residues. Trimming stripped 6 bases from V and 0 bases from J, with 11 bases between. Germline lookup yields CDR1 ENHRY and CDR2 SYGVKD. The CDR3 coding sequence is TGTGCCATCAGCGGGGGGCTGTACCAAGAGACCCAGTACTTC. Protein sequence: CAISGGLYQETQYF.

This clonotype has more than one count but fewer than ten. This rearrangement joins TRBV11-1 to TRBJ2-1; 8 positions match TRBD2. The trim removed 4 bases at V and 2 bases at J, leaving 7 bases unmatched. Germline values: CDR1 SGHAT, CDR2 FQDESV (reference sequence). This CDR3 has 16 residues. The CDR3 protein is CASSSAAGGTYNEQFF. In nucleotides, the CDR3 is TGTGCCAGCAGCTCCGCGGCGGGGGGTACCTACAATGAGCAGTTCTTC.

This clonotype appeared many times. CDR3: CASSPTGLAGGYYNEQFF. As DNA, the CDR3 is TGTGCCAGCAGTCCCACGGGACTAGCGGGGGGGTACTACAATGAGCAGTTCTTC. The chain uses TRBV12-3 or TRBV12-4 and TRBJ2-1; 16 positions match TRBD2. The CDR3 loop spans 18 amino acids. With 5 bases clipped from V and 3 bases from J, the junction kept 7 bases outside the gene matches.

This clonotype was detected many times. The J gene is TRBJ2-7, the V gene TRBV5-5; D possibly corresponds to TRBD2 (5 bases). V was cut by 4 bases and J by 3 bases, with 11 bases left in between. The CDR3 has 13 amino acids. The V gene's germline CDR1 is SGHKS and CDR2 YYEKEE (reference sequence). The CDR3 spells CASSPSGGYEQYV. In DNA form, the CDR3 reads TGTGCCAGCAGCCCCTCTGGAGGCTACGAGCAGTACGTC.